This TCR beta chain was recovered during a study of blood T cell repertoires in COVID-19. Study details: The cDNA or gDNA used as material had been derived from T cells, B-cell-depleted T cells, or PBMCs.

Seattle-derived patients entered the study during active infection and were followed longitudinally. As originally analysed: The assay estimated nucleated cells by amplifying reference gene primers. The repertoire was sequenced with immunoSEQ multiplex PCR; TCRdb's copy has only in-frame clones and lacks some. V and J calls and clone size follow that table, whereas D and trimming were derived from the DNA. The sample holds under 450,000 clones, about 87% seen once. The receptor's source is a woman in her 50s with COVID-19, enrolled during active disease. Sequenced: peripheral blood.

The DNA of the CDR3 is TGTGCCAGCAGCTTCCCGGGGGGCGGGATTCAGTACTTC. It encodes CASSFPGGGIQYF. The chain is built from TRBV11-2 and TRBJ2-4; tentative D call: TRBD2 (7 bases). V was clipped by 3 bases and J by 10 bases, with 13 bases between them. Per the germline V gene, CDR1 is SGHAT and CDR2 is FQNNGV. The CDR3 runs to 13 residues.